Given below is one T cell receptor beta chain in context. Its target antigen remains unknown. No much larger clone is present one base from it, and per-base qualities are unavailable. The sample's treatment or condition, from its label and the paper: 15 to 20 received Ad26.COV2.S at low or high dose, single or two shots; roughly five received placebo; per-sample allocation not given. Repertoires of vaccine and placebo recipients were sequenced from samples collected on day 63 after the first injection. Cohort 1b enrolled about two dozen adults aged 18-55 years at a single site in Boston, USA, between 29 July and 7 August 2020. Ad26.COV2.S consisted of a replication-incompetent adenovirus type 26 vector by which a prefusion-stabilized SARS-CoV-2 spike protein from the original Wuhan strain was expressed. The immunoSEQ Assay was used to sequence TCRbeta CDR3 regions. After extraction, genomic DNA underwent amplification by bias-controlled multiplex PCR, followed by high-throughput sequencing. In the authors' own workflow: To quantify the absolute abundance of every unique TCRbeta CDR3 region, sequences were collapsed and filtered. T cell fraction was estimated by normalizing TCRbeta template counts to usable DNA, with usable DNA measured through amplification of reference genes found in all nucleated cells. Repertoire TCRs were annotated as SARS-CoV-2-specific by exact matching of V gene, CDR3 amino acid sequence and J gene to a known reactive TCR set. MIRA supplied the reference SARS-CoV-2 TCR set, which was filtered for enrichment in COVID-19-positive ImmuneCODE repertoires so that public or cross-reactive TCRs were removed. Drawing on the MIRA antigens, annotated TCRs were analysed further at the level of specific ORF or position within ORF. Breadth was defined as the number of annotated unique rearrangements divided by the total number of unique productive rearrangements, and depth was defined as the summed frequency of the annotated unique rearrangements. TCR breadth was compared between groups using two-sided Wilcoxon rank-sum tests. What TCRdb holds here is the immuneACCESS table cut down to in-frame rearrangements. Part of the clones is not present; checked against another copy, under half of the missing clones reflect an unresolved V gene, and the others are unexplained. D and trimming were read from the DNA, whereas the V and J calls and clone size are those reported in that table. This sample has some 420,000 clones in its table, and approximately 90% of those were observed once. The ten biggest clones cover around 3.6% of the sample.

These data belong to a study of Ad26.COV2.S vaccination and SARS-CoV-2 variants (TCRdb year 2021). Describing the broader study: Vaccine-arm donors came from COV1001, a multicentre, randomized, double-blind, placebo-controlled phase I-IIa trial of Ad26.COV2.S in healthy adults. Dosing of Ad26.COV2.S was intramuscular, at either 5x10^10 or 1x10^11 viral particles, delivered as one shot or as two shots spaced 56 days apart. The specificity and breadth of SARS-CoV-2-reactive T cell receptors after Ad26.COV2.S vaccination were assessed by TCRbeta repertoire sequencing. A total of around 32 samples were included in the TCR-sequenced set, comprising around 19 Ad26.COV2.S vaccine recipients, 5 placebo recipients and 8 SARS-CoV-2 convalescent individuals. Participants in the trial were split at random into five groups of five each, receiving low-dose or high-dose Ad26.COV2.S once or twice, or else placebo on both occasions. Investigators did not know the trial group allocation while performing experiments and assessing outcomes. Study-level results and caveats: Ad26.COV2.S recipients had higher spike-specific TCR breadth than placebo recipients (P = 0.0014). After vaccination, spike-specific CD8+ and CD4+ T cell responses were reported to show substantial breadth. According to the authors, total T cell responses may have been underestimated by the TCR breadth and depth analyses. Vaccine and placebo recipients had similar non-spike TCR breadth, a finding consistent with the vaccine containing only spike. The study lacked the statistical power to compare responses across vaccine doses or regimens.

V has 3 bases trimmed and J has 2 bases trimmed; junction bases matching no gene number 1. CDR3 length: 14 amino acids, cysteine to phenylalanine. CDR3 DNA is the only sequence kept; it has 42 bases, read in frame from the first base. CDR1 and CDR2 were assigned from the germline V gene as KGHSH and LQKENI. The starting material was peripheral blood, obtained in a trial of Ad26.COV2.S vaccine versus placebo. The clonotype originates from a person between 18 and 60 years old who received the Ad26.COV2.S COVID-19 vaccine or a placebo. The receptor chain draws on TRBV18 and TRBJ1-1; the central 9 bases match TRBD1. CDR3 protein: CASSPGQGNTEAFF. The nucleotide sequence reads TGTGCCAGCTCACCGGGACAGGGCAACACTGAAGCTTTCTTT.